Shown below are 28 T cell receptor beta chains from a single sample sequenced in a study of T-cell memory formation after mild COVID-19. TCRdb re-called the 5' RACE reads through MiXCR, storing one row per CDR3 protein. The repertoire holds approximately 560,000 distinct CDR3 sequences, with 15% to 20% as singletons. The sequenced material came from PBMCs or a T cell subset sorted from them (not recorded which). All receptors come from an adult woman who had mild COVID-19 (a few samples of this study predate the infection). Cell type and time point are not known.

The V gene is TRBV9, the J gene TRBJ2-7; tentative D call: TRBD2 (5 bases). This CDR3 comprises 16 residues. The germline V and J ends were trimmed by 1 base and 3 bases, with 17 bases remaining between them. Germline CDR1 reads SGDLS; CDR2 reads YYNGEE. CDR3 in amino acids: CASSVRSGRGNYEQYF. For the CDR3, the DNA is TGTGCCAGCAGCGTAAGGTCCGGACGGGGTAACTACGAGCAGTACTTC.

This clonotype has a count of ten or more. This rearrangement joins TRBV5-6 to TRBJ2-1, with D unresolved. Germline V CDR1 and CDR2: SGHDT, YYEEEE. The CDR3 is made up of 13 amino acids. With 1 base removed from V and 4 bases from J, the gap between germline ends came to 6 bases. CDR3 DNA sequence: TGTGCCAGCAGCTTGAGCATATACAATGAGCAGTTCTTC. Translating gives CASSLSIYNEQFF.

This clonotype was observed a handful of times. CDR3 residues: CASSPGSGSSYNEQFF. The CDR3 DNA is TGTGCCAGCAGCCCAGGCAGCGGGAGCTCCTACAATGAGCAGTTCTTC. The V call is TRBV7-8, the J call TRBJ2-1, with 8 bases lining up with TRBD2. The CDR3 runs to 16 residues. Germline CDR1 is SGHVS and CDR2 is FQNEAQ. After removal of 5 bases from V and 0 bases from J, the junction contained 6 bases not matched to a gene.

This chain uses TRBV9 with TRBJ2-5; TRBD2 matches at 16 bases. Losses at the gene ends were 3 bases for V and 5 bases for J; bases not matched to a gene: 4. Germline loops: CDR1 SGDLS, CDR2 YYNGEE. This CDR3 has 16 residues. The CDR3 spells CASSEGLAGGSETQYF. The CDR3 DNA follows: TGTGCCAGCAGCGAGGGACTAGCGGGGGGGTCGGAGACCCAGTACTTC.

This clonotype was detected a few times. The chain employs TRBV6-1 and TRBJ1-5, with 7 bases aligning to TRBD1. Trimming cost V 2 bases and J 12 bases; bases outside gene matches: 13. Germline V gene sequence: CDR1 MNHNS, CDR2 SASEGT. The CDR3 runs 15 residues. CDR3 sequence reads: CASSELGGGPEDQHF. CDR3 sequence (DNA): TGTGCCAGCAGTGAATTAGGGGGCGGCCCAGAGGACCAGCATTTT.

The V and J genes are TRBV6-5 and TRBJ2-2; either TRBD1 or TRBD2 may supply D (6 bases each). Germline V gene lookup returns CDR1 MNHEY and CDR2 SVGAGI. V lost 10 bases to trimming and J lost 0 bases, with 12 bases between them. The CDR3 is 14 amino acids. The CDR3 is CAIRGAPNTGELFF. CDR3 bases: TGTGCCATAAGGGGGGCCCCGAACACCGGGGAGCTGTTTTTT.

This clonotype was counted a few times. This chain connects TRBV11-3 to TRBJ2-2, with D perhaps TRBD1 or TRBD2 (5 bases each). CDR1 SGHNT and CDR2 YENEEA come from the germline V gene. V was trimmed by 3 bases and J by 7 bases, leaving 9 bases between them. CDR3 size: 13 residues. CDR3 in DNA: TGTGCCAGCAGCTTCGAGGGGAGCGGGGAGCTGTTTTTT. Amino acids: CASSFEGSGELFF.

In this sample, this clonotype turned up a few times. The chain combines TRBV2 with TRBJ2-1, with TRBD2 matching over 7 bases. V shed 2 bases and J 7 bases; nucleotides not matched to a gene: 14. The CDR3 has 17 amino acids. Germline CDR1 SNHLY, CDR2 FYNNEI. CDR3 in DNA: TGTGCCAGCAGTGAAAAGGCTAGCGGAAAGCCGGAAAATGAGCAGTTCTTC. Translating it yields CASSEKASGKPENEQFF.

This clonotype was recorded once. The chain combines TRBV7-6 with TRBJ2-7, with D possibly called TRBD1 or TRBD2 (7 bases each). In germline, CDR1 is SGHVS, CDR2 FNYEAQ. V shed 5 bases and J shed 0 bases, with 23 bases lying between them. The CDR3 consists of 18 residues. The CDR3 bases are TGTGCCAGCAGCCCCGGCGGGGGTAGGGGGCTTAGCTCCTACGAGCAGTACTTC. Its protein is CASSPGGGRGLSSYEQYF. The full variable domain, completed using reference TRBV7-6 and TRBJ2-7, is GAGVSQSPRYKVTKRGQDVALRCDPISGHVSLYWYRQALGQGPEFLTYFNYEAQQDKSGLPNDRFSAERPEGSISTLTIQRTEQRDSAMYRCASSPGGGRGLSSYEQYFGPGTRLTVT.

J is TRBJ1-1 and V is TRBV18; weak D call: TRBD1 (6 bases). CDR1 is KGHSH and CDR2 is LQKENI in the germline V gene. Trimming shortened V by 2 bases and J by 3 bases, and 19 bases separated the two germline ends. There are 17 residues in the CDR3. The CDR3 region is CASSPFLQGVGDTEAFF. CDR3 in DNA: TGTGCCAGCTCACCATTCTTACAGGGCGTTGGGGACACTGAAGCTTTCTTT.

The genes are TRBV12-5 and TRBJ2-3, with D perhaps matching TRBD2 (6 bases). Trimming cost V 5 bases and J 6 bases, with 18 bases left between them. This CDR3 has 15 residues. Germline values: CDR1 LGHNT, CDR2 FRNRAP. The CDR3 coding sequence is TGTGCTAGTGGTCCCCCCCTGGAGGGCGGGGATACGCAGTATTTT. Translating gives CASGPPLEGGDTQYF.

This rearrangement joins TRBV5-1 to TRBJ2-7, with 11 nucleotides matching TRBD2. Per germline, CDR1 SGHRS and CDR2 YFSETQ. The CDR3 totals 15 residues. V was pared by 4 bases and J by 5 bases, with 8 bases of the junction left unmatched. The CDR3 DNA is TGCGCCAGCAGCGGCGGATTACTAGCGGGAGACGAGCAGTACTTC. Translating it yields CASSGGLLAGDEQYF.

V gene TRBV30 combines with J gene TRBJ2-7, with D possibly being TRBD1 (6 bases). Trimming took off 0 bases at V and 3 bases at J, with 15 bases between the two ends. CDR3 size: 15 residues. CDR1 and CDR2 from the germline V gene are GTSNPN and SVGIG (reference sequence). Written as DNA, the CDR3 is TGTGCCTGGAGTGTACATTTCAGGGGCCTCTACGAGCAGTACTTC. It is translated as CAWSVHFRGLYEQYF.

This chain joins TRBV4-1 and TRBJ2-7, with TRBD1 matching over 8 bases. With 4 bases clipped from V and 0 bases from J, the junction kept 8 bases outside the gene matches. The V gene's germline CDR1 is MGHRA and CDR2 YSYEKL. The CDR3 spans 16 residues. In nucleotides, the CDR3 is TGCGCCAGCAGCCTCGACCGGGACAGGTCCTCCTACGAGCAGTACTTC. Amino acid sequence: CASSLDRDRSSYEQYF.

This clonotype has just a few counts. V gene TRBV6-2 or TRBV6-3 combines with J gene TRBJ1-2; the match to TRBD1 covers 10 bases. Germline-derived CDR1 and CDR2 are MNHEY and SVGEGT. The V segment lost 6 bases and the J segment 8 bases; nucleotides outside the gene matches: 12. The CDR3 contains 15 residues. CDR3 protein: CASRPGQGSYGGYTF. Here the CDR3 DNA reads TGTGCCAGCAGGCCGGGACAGGGGAGCTACGGCGGCTACACCTTC.

This chain joins TRBV24-1 and TRBJ2-1, with 7 bases aligning to TRBD2. The CDR3 has 15 amino acids. J gave up 2 bases and V 3 bases, and 3 bases lay outside the gene matches. Germline-derived CDR1 and CDR2 are KGHDR and SFDVKD. The CDR3 spells CATSDAGVAYNEQFF. CDR3 nucleotides: TGTGCCACCAGTGATGCGGGAGTTGCCTACAATGAGCAGTTCTTC.

The rearrangement uses TRBV9 and TRBJ2-1; D could derive from TRBD1 or TRBD2 (6 bases each). This CDR3 is 15 amino acids long. V lost 4 bases and J 7 bases, leaving 18 bases between the germline ends. Looked up from germline, CDR1 is SGDLS and CDR2 is YYNGEE. In nucleotides, the CDR3 is TGTGCCAGCAGCTTCCTGGGGGGCAGTGGGAATGAGCAGTTCTTC. It specifies CASSFLGGSGNEQFF.

In this sample, this clonotype turned up a few times. This chain uses TRBV30 with TRBJ2-1; 10 bases align to TRBD2. The V gene end was trimmed by 1 base and the J gene end by 9 bases; junction bases not matched to a gene: 3. The CDR3 is 13 amino acids. Germline V CDR1 and CDR2: GTSNPN, SVGIG (reference sequence). DNA for the CDR3: TGTGCCTGGAGTGGGAGCGGGGGGGGTGAGCAGTTCTTC. Amino acids: CAWSGSGGGEQFF.

This rearrangement joins TRBV3-1 to TRBJ1-6; D gene ambiguous. Germline assignment: CDR1 LGHDT and CDR2 YNNKEL (reference sequence). The CDR3 contains 13 residues. V was cut by 2 bases and J by 5 bases, with 4 bases left in between. The CDR3 DNA reads TGTGCCAGCAGCCAACGGAATAATTCACCCCTCCACTTT. It translates to CASSQRNNSPLHF.

This chain connects TRBV7-3 to TRBJ2-7; weak D call: TRBD1 (6 bases). Germline V gene sequence: CDR1 SGHTA, CDR2 FQGTGA. Trimming left V 5 bases short and J 2 bases short, with 10 bases between. This CDR3 is built from 13 residues. The CDR3 bases are TGTGCCAGCAGCAGGACAGATACCTACGAGCAGTACTTC. Its translation: CASSRTDTYEQYF.

The table lists this clonotype with a few counts. V is TRBV5-5 and J is TRBJ1-4; TRBD1 agrees at 7 bases. The J segment lost 4 bases and the V segment lost 0 bases, leaving 6 bases of the junction unmatched. The CDR3 loop spans 16 amino acids. Germline V gene lookup returns CDR1 SGHKS and CDR2 YYEKEE (reference sequence). The CDR3 DNA reads as TGTGCCAGCAGCTTGGGACAGGGAGTCCTTAATGAAAAACTGTTTTTT. Amino acids: CASSLGQGVLNEKLFF.

This clonotype was counted only a few times. V and J are TRBV6-5 and TRBJ1-1; no reliable D call. Germline values: CDR1 MNHEY, CDR2 SVGAGI. The CDR3 totals 13 residues. V lost 5 bases and J 5 bases, leaving 12 bases between the germline ends. The CDR3 here is CASSLGSTTEAFF. Written as DNA, the CDR3 is TGTGCCAGCAGTCTGGGATCGACAACTGAAGCTTTCTTT.

The chain carries TRBV5-1 and TRBJ2-3; possible D gene TRBD2, 5 bases. Per the germline V gene, CDR1 is SGHRS and CDR2 is YFSETQ. With 2 bases removed from V and 4 bases from J, the gap between germline ends came to 11 bases. The CDR3 covers 14 residues. CDR3: CASSLSSAADTQYF. The CDR3 region has the DNA TGCGCCAGCAGCTTAAGTAGCGCTGCAGATACGCAGTATTTT.

This clonotype was recorded a few times. CDR3 bases: TGTGCCAGCAGCCTTAGCGGGGACGGGACCGGGGAGCTGTTTTTT. This encodes CASSLSGDGTGELFF. The chain is built from TRBV5-6 and TRBJ2-2, with 8 bases matching TRBD2. The CDR3 sequence is 15 residues long. Trimming took 4 bases from V and 5 from J; bases not matched to a gene: 7. Germline CDR1 is SGHDT and CDR2 is YYEEEE.

V and J are TRBV18 and TRBJ1-5; no definite D call. This CDR3 has 15 amino acids. V was pared by 1 base and J by 8 bases, with 15 bases between. Per the germline V gene, CDR1 is KGHSH and CDR2 is LQKENI. CDR3 nucleotides: TGTGCCAGCTCACCACGGGCAATGCCTGGGGAGCCCCAGCATTTT. As protein: CASSPRAMPGEPQHF.

In its sample, this clonotype was seen a few times. V usage is TRBV2 and J usage is TRBJ1-2; D unresolved. Trimming pared 4 bases from V and 8 bases from J, leaving 20 bases between. Looked up from germline, CDR1 is SNHLY and CDR2 is FYNNEI. This CDR3 has 15 residues. In DNA form, the CDR3 reads TGTGCCAGCAGTGGTGAAGGCTACACGAGTAAAGGCTACACCTTC. Translating gives CASSGEGYTSKGYTF.

CDR3 protein: CASHGPGGSLNQPQHF. CDR3 in DNA: TGTGCCAGCCACGGGCCCGGGGGGTCCCTCAATCAGCCCCAGCATTTT. The chain recombines TRBV18 with TRBJ1-5; tentative D call: TRBD1 (5 bases). The CDR3 is 16 residues long. Germline assignment: CDR1 KGHSH and CDR2 LQKENI. Trimming pared 8 bases from V and 3 bases from J, leaving 20 bases between.

V and J are TRBV29-1 and TRBJ1-1; TRBD1 might be the D (5 bases). This CDR3 contains 13 residues. The germline V gene encodes CDR1 SQVTM and CDR2 ANQGSEA. Trimming stripped 4 bases from V and 0 bases from J, with 9 bases between. The CDR3 loop is CSVVAGMNTEAFF. CDR3 in DNA: TGCAGCGTTGTAGCAGGGATGAACACTGAAGCTTTCTTT.